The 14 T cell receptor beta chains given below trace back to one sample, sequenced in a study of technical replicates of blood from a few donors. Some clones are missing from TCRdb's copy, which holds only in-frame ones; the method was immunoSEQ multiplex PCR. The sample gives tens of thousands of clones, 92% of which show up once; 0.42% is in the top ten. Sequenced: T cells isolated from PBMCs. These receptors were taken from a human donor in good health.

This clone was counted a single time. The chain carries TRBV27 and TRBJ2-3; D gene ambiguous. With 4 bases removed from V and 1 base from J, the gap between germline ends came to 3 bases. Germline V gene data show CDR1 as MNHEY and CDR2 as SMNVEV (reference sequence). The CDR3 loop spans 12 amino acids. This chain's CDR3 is CASSSGTDTQYF. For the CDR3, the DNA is TGTGCCAGCAGTTCTGGCACAGATACGCAGTATTTT.

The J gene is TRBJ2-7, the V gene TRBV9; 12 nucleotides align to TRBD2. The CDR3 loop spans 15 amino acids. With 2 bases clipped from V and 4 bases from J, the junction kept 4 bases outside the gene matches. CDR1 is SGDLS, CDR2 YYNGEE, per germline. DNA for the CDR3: TGTGCCAGCAGCGTGGCAGGGACTAGCGGGTACGAGCAGTACTTC. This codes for CASSVAGTSGYEQYF.

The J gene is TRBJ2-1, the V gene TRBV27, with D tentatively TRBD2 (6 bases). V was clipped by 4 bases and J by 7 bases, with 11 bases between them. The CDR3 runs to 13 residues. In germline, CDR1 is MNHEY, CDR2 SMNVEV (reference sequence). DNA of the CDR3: TGTGCCAGCAGTTGGGCCGCGGGGAATGAGCAGTTCTTC. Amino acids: CASSWAAGNEQFF.

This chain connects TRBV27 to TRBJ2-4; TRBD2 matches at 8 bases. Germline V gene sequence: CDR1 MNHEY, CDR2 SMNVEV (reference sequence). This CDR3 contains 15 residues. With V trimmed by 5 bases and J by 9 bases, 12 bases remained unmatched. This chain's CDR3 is CASSPGGGLFGIQYF. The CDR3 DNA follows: TGTGCCAGCAGTCCGGGAGGGGGGCTGTTCGGCATTCAGTACTTC.

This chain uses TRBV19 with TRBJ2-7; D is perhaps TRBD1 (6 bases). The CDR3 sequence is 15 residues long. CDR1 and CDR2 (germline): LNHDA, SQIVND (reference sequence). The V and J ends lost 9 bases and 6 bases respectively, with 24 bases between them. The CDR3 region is CASGTTAGRGGEQYF. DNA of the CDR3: TGTGCCAGCGGAACGACCGCCGGCAGGGGCGGCGAGCAGTACTTC. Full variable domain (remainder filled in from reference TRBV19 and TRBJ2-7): DGGITQSPKYLFRKEGQNVTLSCEQNLNHDAMYWYRQDPGQGLRLIYYSQIVNDFQKGDIAEGYSVSREKKESFPLTVTSAQKNPTAFYLCASGTTAGRGGEQYFGPGTRLTVT.

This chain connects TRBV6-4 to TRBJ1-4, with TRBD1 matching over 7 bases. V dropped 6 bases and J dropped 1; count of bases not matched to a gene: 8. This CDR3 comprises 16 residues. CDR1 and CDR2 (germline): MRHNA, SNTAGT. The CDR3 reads CASRATGVETNEKLFF. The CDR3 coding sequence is TGTGCCAGCAGGGCAACAGGGGTGGAAACTAATGAAAAACTGTTTTTT.

CDR3 region: CASSPAQGNTGELFF. In nucleotides, the CDR3 is TGTGCCAGCAGCCCAGCTCAGGGGAACACCGGGGAGCTGTTTTTT. V gene TRBV13 combines with J gene TRBJ2-2; possibly TRBD1 for D (5 bases). This CDR3 has 15 residues. Trimming stripped 5 bases from V and 1 base from J, with 11 bases between. Germline values: CDR1 PRHDT, CDR2 FYEKMQ (reference sequence). The whole variable domain, remainder taken from reference TRBV13 and TRBJ2-2, is AAGVIQSPRHLIKEKRETATLKCYPIPRHDTVYWYQQGPGQDPQFLISFYEKMQSDKGSIPDRFSAQQFSDYHSELNMSSLELGDSALYFCASSPAQGNTGELFFGEGSRLTVL.

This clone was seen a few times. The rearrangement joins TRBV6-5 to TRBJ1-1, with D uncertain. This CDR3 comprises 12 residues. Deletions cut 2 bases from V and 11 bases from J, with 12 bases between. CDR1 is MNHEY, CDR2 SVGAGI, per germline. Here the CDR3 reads CASSYEGGEAFF. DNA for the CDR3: TGTGCCAGCAGTTACGAGGGAGGAGAGGCTTTCTTT.

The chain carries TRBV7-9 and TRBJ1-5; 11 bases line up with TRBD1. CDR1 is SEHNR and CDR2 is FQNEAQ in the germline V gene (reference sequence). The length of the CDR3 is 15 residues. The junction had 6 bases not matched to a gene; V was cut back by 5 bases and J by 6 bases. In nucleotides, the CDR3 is TGTGCCAGCAGCAGGGGACAGGGGGGCCGTCAGCCCCAGCATTTT. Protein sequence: CASSRGQGGRQPQHF.

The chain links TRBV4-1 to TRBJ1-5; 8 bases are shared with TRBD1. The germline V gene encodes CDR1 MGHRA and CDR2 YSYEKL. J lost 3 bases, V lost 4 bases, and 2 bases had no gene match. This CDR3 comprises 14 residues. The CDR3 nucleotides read TGCGCCAGCAGCCGGACAGGGCCCAATCAGCCCCAGCATTTT. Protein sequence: CASSRTGPNQPQHF.

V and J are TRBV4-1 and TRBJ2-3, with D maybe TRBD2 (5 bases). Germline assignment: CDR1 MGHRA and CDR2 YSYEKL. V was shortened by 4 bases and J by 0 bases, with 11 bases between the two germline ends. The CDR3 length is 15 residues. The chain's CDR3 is CASSRFGGSTDTQYF. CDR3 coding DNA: TGCGCCAGCAGCCGATTCGGCGGGAGCACAGATACGCAGTATTTT.

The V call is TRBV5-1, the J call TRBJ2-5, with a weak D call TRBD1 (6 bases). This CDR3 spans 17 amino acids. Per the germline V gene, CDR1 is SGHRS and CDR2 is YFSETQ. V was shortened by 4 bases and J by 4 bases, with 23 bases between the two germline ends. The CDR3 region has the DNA TGCGCCAGCAGCCCCGGGACAACCAACATCGGGGCAGAGACCCAGTACTTC. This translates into CASSPGTTNIGAETQYF.

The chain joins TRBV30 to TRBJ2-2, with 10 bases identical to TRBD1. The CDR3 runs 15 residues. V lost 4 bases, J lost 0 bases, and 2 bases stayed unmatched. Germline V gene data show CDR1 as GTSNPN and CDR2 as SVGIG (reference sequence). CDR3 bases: TGTGCCTGGACAGGACAGGGGGCGAACACCGGGGAGCTGTTTTTT. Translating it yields CAWTGQGANTGELFF. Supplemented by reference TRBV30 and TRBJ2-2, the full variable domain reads SQTIHQWPATLVQPVGSPLSLECTVEGTSNPNLYWYRQAAGRGLQLLFYSVGIGQISSEVPQNLSASRPQDRQFILSSKKLLLSDSGFYLCAWTGQGANTGELFFGEGSRLTVL.

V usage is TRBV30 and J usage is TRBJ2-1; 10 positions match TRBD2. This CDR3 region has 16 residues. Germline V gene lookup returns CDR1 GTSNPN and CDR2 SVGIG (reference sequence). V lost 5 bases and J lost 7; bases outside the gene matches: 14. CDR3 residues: CAWVTRPGLAANEQFF. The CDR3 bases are TGTGCCTGGGTCACGCGCCCAGGACTAGCGGCTAATGAGCAGTTCTTC.